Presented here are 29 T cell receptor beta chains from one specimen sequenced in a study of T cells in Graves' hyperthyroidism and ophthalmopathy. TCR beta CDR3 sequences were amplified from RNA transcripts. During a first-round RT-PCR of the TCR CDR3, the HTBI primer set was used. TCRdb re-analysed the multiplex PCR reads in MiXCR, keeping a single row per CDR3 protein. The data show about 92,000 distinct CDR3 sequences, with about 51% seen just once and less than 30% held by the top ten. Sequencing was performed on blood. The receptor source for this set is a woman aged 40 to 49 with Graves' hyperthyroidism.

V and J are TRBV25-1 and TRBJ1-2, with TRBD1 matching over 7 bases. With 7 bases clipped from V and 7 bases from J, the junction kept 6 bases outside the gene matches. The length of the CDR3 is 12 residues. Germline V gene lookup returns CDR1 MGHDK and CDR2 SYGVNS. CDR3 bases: TGTGCCAGCAAAGACAGGGTCGGTGGCTACACCTTC. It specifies CASKDRVGGYTF.

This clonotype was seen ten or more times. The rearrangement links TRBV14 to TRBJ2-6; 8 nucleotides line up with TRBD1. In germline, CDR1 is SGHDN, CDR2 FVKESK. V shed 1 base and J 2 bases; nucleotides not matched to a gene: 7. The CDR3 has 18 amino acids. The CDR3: CASSQGTGWLAGANVLTF. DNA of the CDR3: TGTGCCAGCAGCCAAGGGACAGGGTGGTTAGCTGGGGCCAACGTCCTGACTTTC.

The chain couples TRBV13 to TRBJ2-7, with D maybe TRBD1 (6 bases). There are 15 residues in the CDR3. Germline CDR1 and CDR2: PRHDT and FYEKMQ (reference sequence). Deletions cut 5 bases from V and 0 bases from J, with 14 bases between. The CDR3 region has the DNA TGTGCCAGCAGCACCCGAGGGGGACCCTCCTACGAGCAGTACTTC. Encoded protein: CASSTRGGPSYEQYF. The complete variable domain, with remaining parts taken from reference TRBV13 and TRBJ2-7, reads AAGVIQSPRHLIKEKRETATLKCYPIPRHDTVYWYQQGPGQDPQFLISFYEKMQSDKGSIPDRFSAQQFSDYHSELNMSSLELGDSALYFCASSTRGGPSYEQYFGPGTRLTVT.

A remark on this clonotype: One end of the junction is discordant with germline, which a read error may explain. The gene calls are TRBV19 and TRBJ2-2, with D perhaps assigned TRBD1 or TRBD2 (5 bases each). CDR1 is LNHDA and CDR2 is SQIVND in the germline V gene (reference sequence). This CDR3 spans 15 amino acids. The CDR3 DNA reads TGCGCCAGTAGTACGCCCGGGGCCCTAACCGGGGAGCTGTTTTTT. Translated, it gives CASSTPGALTGELFF.

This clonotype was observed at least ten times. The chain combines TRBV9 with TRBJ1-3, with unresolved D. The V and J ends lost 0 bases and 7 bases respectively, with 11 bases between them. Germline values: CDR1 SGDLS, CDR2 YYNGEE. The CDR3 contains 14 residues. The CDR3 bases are TGTGCCAGCAGCGTAGATTGGCAGTGGAACACCATATATTTT. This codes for CASSVDWQWNTIYF. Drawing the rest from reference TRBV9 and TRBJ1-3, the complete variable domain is DSGVTQTPKHLITATGQRVTLRCSPRSGDLSVYWYQQSLDQGLQFLIQYYNGEERAKGNILERFSAQQFPDLHSELNLSSLELGDSALYFCASSVDWQWNTIYFGEGSWLTVV.

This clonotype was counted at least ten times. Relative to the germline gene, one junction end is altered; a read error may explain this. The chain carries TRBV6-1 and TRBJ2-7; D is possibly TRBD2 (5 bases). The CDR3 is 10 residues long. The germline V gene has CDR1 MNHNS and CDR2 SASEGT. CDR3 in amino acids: CASSESGINF. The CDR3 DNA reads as TGTGCCAGCAGTGAATCGGGGATTAACTTC.

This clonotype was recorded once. The CDR3 region has the DNA TGTGCCAGCAGCTTGGGGCTAGCGCAAACCTTC. It translates to CASSLGLAQTF. This rearrangement joins TRBV7-2 to TRBJ1-2; weak D call: TRBD1 (5 bases). CDR3 length equals 11 residues. The V end lost 3 bases, the J end lost 14 bases, and 13 bases lay between the germline ends. Per the germline V gene, CDR1 is SGHTA and CDR2 is FQGNSA.

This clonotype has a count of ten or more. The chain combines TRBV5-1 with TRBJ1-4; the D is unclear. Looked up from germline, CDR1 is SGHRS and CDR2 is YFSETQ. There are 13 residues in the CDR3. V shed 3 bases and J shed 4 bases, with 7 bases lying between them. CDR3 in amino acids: CASSWSGNEKLFF. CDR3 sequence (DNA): TGCGCCAGCAGCTGGTCCGGTAATGAAAAACTGTTTTTT.

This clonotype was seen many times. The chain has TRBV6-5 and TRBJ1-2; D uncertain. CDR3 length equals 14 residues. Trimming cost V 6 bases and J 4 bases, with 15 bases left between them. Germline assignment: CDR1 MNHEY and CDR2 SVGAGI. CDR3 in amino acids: CASREQGLRYGYTF. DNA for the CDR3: TGTGCCAGCAGGGAGCAAGGGCTCCGCTATGGCTACACCTTC.

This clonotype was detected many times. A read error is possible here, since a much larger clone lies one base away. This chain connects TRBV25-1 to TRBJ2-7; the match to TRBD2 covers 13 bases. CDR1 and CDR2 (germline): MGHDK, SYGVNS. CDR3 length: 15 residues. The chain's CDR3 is CAGSEYGTSGKEQYF. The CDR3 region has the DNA TGTGCCGGCAGTGAATACGGGACTAGCGGGAAGGAGCAGTACTTC.

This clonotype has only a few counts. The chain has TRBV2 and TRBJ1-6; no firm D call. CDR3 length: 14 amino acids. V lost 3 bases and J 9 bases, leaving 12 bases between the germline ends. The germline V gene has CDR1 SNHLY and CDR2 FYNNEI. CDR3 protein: CASSDPGRSSPLHF. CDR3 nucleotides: TGTGCCAGCAGTGACCCGGGGAGGAGTTCACCCCTCCACTTT.

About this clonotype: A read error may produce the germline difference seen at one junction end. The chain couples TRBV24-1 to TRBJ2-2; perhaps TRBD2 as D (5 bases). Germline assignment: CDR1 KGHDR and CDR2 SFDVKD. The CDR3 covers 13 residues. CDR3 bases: TGTGCCACCAGTGCCTTAAGCACCGGGGAGCTGTCTTTT. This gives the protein CATSALSTGELSF.

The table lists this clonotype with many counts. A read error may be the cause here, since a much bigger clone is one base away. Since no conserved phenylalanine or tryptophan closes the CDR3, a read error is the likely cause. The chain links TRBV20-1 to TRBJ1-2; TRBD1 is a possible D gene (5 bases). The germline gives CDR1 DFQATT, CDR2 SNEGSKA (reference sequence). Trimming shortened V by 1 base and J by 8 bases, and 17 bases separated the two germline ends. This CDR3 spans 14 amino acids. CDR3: CSARGDRDFGGYTL. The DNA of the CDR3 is TGCAGTGCTAGAGGGGACCGGGACTTCGGCGGCTACACCCTC.

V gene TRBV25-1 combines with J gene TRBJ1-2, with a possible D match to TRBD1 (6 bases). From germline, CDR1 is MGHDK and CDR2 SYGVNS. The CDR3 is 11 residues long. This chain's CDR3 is CAQDSNYGYTF. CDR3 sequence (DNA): TGTGCACAGGACAGTAACTATGGCTACACCTTC.

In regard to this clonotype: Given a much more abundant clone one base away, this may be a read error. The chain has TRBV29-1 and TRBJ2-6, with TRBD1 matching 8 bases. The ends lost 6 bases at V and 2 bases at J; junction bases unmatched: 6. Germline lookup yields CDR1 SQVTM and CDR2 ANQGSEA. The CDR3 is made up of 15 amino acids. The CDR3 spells CSVGAGGTGANVLTF. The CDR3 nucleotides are TGCAGCGTAGGAGCAGGGGGCACTGGGGCCAACGTCCTGACTTTC.

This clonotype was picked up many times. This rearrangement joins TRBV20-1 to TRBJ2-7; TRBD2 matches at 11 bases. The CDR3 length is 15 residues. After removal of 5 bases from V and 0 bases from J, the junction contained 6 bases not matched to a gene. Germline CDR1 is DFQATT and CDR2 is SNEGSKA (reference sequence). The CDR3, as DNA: TGCAGTGCTTCTCCGACTAGCGGGATCTCCTACGAGCAGTACTTC. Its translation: CSASPTSGISYEQYF.

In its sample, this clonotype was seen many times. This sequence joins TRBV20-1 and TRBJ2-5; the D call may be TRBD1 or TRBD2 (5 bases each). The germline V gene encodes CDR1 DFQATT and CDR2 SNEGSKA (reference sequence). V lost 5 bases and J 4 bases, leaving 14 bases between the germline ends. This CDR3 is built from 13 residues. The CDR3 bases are TGCAGTGCTCCTCACCCGGGACCAGAGACCCAGTACTTC. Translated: CSAPHPGPETQYF.

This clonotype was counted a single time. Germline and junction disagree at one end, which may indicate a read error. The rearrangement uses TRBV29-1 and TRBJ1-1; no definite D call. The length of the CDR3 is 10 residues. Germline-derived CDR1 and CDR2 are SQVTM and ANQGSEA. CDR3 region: CSIVEDEALF. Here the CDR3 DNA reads TGCAGCATAGTAGAGGATGAAGCTCTCTTT.

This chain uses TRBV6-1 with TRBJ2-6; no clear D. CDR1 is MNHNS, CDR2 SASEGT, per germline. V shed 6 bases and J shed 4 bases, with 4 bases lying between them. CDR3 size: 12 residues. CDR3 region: CASSNGANVLTF. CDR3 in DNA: TGTGCCAGCAGCAACGGGGCCAACGTCCTGACTTTC.

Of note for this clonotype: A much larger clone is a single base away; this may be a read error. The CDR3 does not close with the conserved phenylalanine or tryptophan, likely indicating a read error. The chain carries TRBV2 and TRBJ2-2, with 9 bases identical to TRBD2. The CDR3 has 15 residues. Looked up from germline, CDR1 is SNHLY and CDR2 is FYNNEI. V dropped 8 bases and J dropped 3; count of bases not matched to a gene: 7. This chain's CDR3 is CASSPLAGDTGELFS. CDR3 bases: TGTGCCAGCTCACCCTTAGCGGGGGACACCGGGGAGCTGTTTTCT.

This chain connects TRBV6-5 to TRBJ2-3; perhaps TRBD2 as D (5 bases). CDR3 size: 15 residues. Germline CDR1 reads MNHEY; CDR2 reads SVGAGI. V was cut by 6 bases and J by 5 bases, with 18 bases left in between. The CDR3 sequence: CASRPLVAAGDTQYF. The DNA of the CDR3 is TGTGCCAGCAGACCCCTTGTAGCCGCGGGAGATACGCAGTATTTT.

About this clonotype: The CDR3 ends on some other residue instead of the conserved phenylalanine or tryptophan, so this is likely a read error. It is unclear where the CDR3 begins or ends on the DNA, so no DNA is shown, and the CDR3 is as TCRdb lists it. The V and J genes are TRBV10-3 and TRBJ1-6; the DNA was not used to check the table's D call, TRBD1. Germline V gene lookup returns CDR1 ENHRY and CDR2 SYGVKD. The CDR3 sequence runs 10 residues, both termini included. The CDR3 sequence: CAISDYTQGR.

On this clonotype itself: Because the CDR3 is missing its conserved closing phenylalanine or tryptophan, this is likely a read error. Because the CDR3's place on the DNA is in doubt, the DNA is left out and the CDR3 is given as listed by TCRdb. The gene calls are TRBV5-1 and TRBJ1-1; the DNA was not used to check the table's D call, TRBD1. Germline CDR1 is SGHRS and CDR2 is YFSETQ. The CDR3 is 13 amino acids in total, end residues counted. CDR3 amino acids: CASTLQGNTEALS.

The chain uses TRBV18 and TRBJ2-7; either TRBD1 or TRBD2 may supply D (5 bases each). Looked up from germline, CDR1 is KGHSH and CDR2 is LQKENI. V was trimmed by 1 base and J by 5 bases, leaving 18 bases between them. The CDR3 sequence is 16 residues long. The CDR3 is CASSPQAGGDSHEQYF. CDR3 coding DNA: TGTGCCAGCTCACCACAGGCTGGGGGTGATTCCCACGAGCAGTACTTC.

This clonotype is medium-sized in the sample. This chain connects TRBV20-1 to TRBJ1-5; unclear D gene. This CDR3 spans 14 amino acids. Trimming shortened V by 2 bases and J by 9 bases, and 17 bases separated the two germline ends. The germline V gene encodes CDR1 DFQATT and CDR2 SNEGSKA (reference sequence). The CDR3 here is CSARSDARIWPQHF. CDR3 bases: TGCAGTGCTAGATCCGACGCCAGAATATGGCCCCAGCATTTT.

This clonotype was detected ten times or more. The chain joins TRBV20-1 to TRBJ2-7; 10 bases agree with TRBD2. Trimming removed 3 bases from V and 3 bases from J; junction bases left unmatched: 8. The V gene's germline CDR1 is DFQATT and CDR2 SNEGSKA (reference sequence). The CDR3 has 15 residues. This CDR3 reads CSASSLAGVNYEQYF. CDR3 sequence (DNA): TGCAGTGCTAGTTCCCTAGCGGGAGTCAACTACGAGCAGTACTTC.

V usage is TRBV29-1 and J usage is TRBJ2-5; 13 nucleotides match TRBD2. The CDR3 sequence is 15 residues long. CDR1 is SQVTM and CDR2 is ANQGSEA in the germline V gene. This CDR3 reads CSAFGLAGDQETQYF. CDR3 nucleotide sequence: TGCAGTGCCTTTGGACTAGCGGGAGATCAAGAGACCCAGTACTTC.

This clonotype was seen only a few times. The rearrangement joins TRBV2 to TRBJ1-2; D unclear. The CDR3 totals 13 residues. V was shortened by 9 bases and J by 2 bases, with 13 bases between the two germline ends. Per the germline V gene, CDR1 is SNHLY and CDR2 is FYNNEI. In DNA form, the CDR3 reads TGTGCCAGTACACTGGACGGGAACTATGGCTACACCTTC. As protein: CASTLDGNYGYTF. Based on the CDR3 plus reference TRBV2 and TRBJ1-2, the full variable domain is EPEVTQTPSHQVTQMGQEVILRCVPISNHLYFYWYRQILGQKVEFLVSFYNNEISEKSEIFDDQFSVERPDGSNFTLKIRSTKLEDSAMYFCASTLDGNYGYTFGSGTRLTVV.

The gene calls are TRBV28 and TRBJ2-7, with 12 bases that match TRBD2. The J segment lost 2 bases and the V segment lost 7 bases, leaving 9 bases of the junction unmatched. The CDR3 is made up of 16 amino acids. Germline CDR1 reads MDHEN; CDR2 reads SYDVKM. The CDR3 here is CASNPLGLAGTYEQYF. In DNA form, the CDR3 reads TGTGCCAGCAACCCCCTCGGACTAGCGGGAACCTACGAGCAGTACTTC.